Described below is a single T cell receptor beta chain sequence and its context. The clone's antigen remains unknown. Per-nucleotide qualities are absent, and no much larger clonotype sits a single base away. Healthy HIV-negative adults with no recently reported acute infections or vaccinations were included as donors. Every donor was a Caucasian adult living in Nashville, Tennessee, USA. CD4+ T cells were enriched through magnetic negative selection, after which naive cells were positively selected on CD45RA and the remaining negative fraction served as the memory subset. After blood collection by leukapheresis, PBMCs were isolated using Ficoll-Histopaque density gradient centrifugation and then cryopreserved in the vapor phase of liquid nitrogen. Analytical flow cytometry was used to check the purity and quantity of every magnetically sorted T cell population. Each sorted fraction had its genomic DNA isolated and then quantified by UV absorbance on a Nanodrop 2000c.

Measured from the cysteine to the phenylalanine, the CDR3 is 14 residues long. CDR3 DNA is the only sequence kept; it has 42 bases, read in frame from the first base. V is pared back by 6 bases and J by 3 bases, with 12 bases lying between the germline termini. The germline V gene (reference sequence) sets CDR1 to PRHDT and CDR2 to FYEKMQ. Using the deep immunoSEQ assay, multiplex PCR amplified TCR CDR3 regions from genomic DNA. Genomic DNA extracted from each cell subset was distributed evenly over all wells of several immunoSEQ 96-well plates, and each plate served as one replicate. For sorted subsets, each replicate PCR was loaded with 150 to 250 ng genomic DNA, equivalent to 30,000 or so T cell genomes. The purified libraries were quantified using a Qubit 3.0 fluorometer, sized with a Bioanalyzer 2100, and then quantified again using the KAPA Library Quantification kit. Every immunoSEQ 96-well plate was sequenced on a dedicated single-read 150-cycle Illumina NextSeq 550 flow cell. Turning to the authors' computational methods: Because the immunoSEQ output included only junctional sequences and no quality scores, the filtering could not be the same as the filtering used for full-length reads. Sequences were annotated with PyIR, a Python wrapper for IgBLAST v1.9, and V/J genes and CDR3 were assigned using IMGT germline references. Reads were filtered out if the reads had weak V/J assignments (E-value above 1e-6), no CDR3, stop codons, out-of-frame junctions, or ambiguous translated residues. V3J clonotypes were defined as sequences sharing the same inferred V gene, J gene, and CDR3 amino acid sequence. The percentage overlap between two repertoires was calculated by dividing the number of shared unique clonotypes by the size of the smaller repertoire. Three approaches were used to assess repertoire richness: RTK rarefaction, the Chao1 estimator, and Recon v2.1 estimates of unobserved clonotypes. Generation probabilities were computed with OLGA for all TCRbeta clonotypes obtained by the gDNA method from a handful of donors. TCRdb took this table from immuneACCESS and kept in-frame rearrangements with V and J called. Such tables lack part of the clones; where checked against another copy, unresolved V genes explain under half of the gap, and the rest is unexplained. The DNA was the basis for D and trimming; V, J and clone size are from that table. The sample table shows about a million clones, and approximately 80% are seen once. The top ten hold about 1.5% of the sample.

These data come from a study of shared clonotypes between healthy human individuals (TCRdb year 2020). For the wider study: The cohort included three men and a couple of women between 18 and 49 years of age. Between about 0.8 and 9 billion PBMCs per donor were obtained by leukapheresis. To estimate repertoire size and how much clonotypes are shared between individuals, the study performed deep sequencing of blood TCR repertoires from about 5 healthy adults. For each donor, CD4 naive and CD4 memory were each run on three plates, CD8 naive on two plates, and CD8 memory on one plate. Different laboratories and diverse techniques were used to prepare libraries and sequence TCR repertoires, to increase sequencing depth and limit assay-specific biases. Broader findings and caveats from the paper: Compared with non-shared clonotypes, clonotypes shared by all four sorted-subset donors had higher generation probabilities. When several donors were compared, the shared fraction of clonotypes was 5% to 6.5% for naive CD4, over 3% for naive CD8, 2% to 2.5% for memory CD4, and less than 0.45% for memory CD8. Based on pairwise subsampling, the degree of clonotype sharing among donors was expected to be affected by sequencing depth. Incomplete sequencing was indicated by rarefaction of sorted-subset datasets, despite the large sequencing depth. The genetic and exposure-history diversity represented was limited by the small number of donors. Sampling was limited to blood, and TCR repertoires in tissue likely differ from TCR repertoires in blood. Naive subsets generally had larger estimated clonotype richness than memory subsets.

The source is a man aged 18 to 29 in good health. The sequenced sample was memory CD4+ T cells sorted from blood. The sample's cell subset or site label is to be understood as: CD45RA-negative fraction. The chain links TRBV13 with TRBJ2-1; the D segment could be TRBD2, given 5 matching bases. The DNA sequence is given as TGTGCCAGCAGGACCCAGCGGAGCTACAATGAGCAGTTCTTC. Its protein is CASRTQRSYNEQFF.